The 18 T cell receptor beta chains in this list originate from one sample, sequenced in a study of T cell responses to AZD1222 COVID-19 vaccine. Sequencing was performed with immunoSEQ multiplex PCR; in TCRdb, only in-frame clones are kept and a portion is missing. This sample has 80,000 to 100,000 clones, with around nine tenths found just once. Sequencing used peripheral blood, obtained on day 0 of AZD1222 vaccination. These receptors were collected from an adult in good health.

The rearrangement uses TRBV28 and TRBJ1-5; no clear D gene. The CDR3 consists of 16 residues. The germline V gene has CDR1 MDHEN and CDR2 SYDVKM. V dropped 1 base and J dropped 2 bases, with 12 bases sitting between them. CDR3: CASSLLQPSGNQPQHF. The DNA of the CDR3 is TGTGCCAGCAGTTTATTACAGCCGTCGGGCAATCAGCCCCAGCATTTT.

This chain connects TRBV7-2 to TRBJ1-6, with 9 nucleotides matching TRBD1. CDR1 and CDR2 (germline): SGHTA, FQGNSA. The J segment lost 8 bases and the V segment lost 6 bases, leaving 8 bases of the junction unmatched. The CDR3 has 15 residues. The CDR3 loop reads CASSFTGGNDSPLHF. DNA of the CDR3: TGTGCCAGCAGTTTTACAGGGGGCAATGATTCACCCCTCCACTTT. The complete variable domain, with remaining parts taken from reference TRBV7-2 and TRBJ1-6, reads GAGVSQSPSNKVTEKGKDVELRCDPISGHTALYWYRQSLGQGLEFLIYFQGNSAPDKSGLPSDRFSAERTGGSVSTLTIQRTQQEDSAVYLCASSFTGGNDSPLHFGNGTRLTVT.

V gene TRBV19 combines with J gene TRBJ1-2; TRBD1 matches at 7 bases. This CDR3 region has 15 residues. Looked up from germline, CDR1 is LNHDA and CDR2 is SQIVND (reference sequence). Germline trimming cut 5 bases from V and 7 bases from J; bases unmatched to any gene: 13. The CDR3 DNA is TGTGCCAGTAGTCCCTCTGAGGGGGCAGCGCGTGGCTACACCTTC. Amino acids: CASSPSEGAARGYTF.

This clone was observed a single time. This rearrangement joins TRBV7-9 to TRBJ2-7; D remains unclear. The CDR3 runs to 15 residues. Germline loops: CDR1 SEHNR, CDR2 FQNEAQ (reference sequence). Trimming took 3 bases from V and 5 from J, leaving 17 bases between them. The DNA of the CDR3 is TGTGCCAGCAGCTTTAGGCAGTTAACCCTCAACGAGCAGTACTTC. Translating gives CASSFRQLTLNEQYF.

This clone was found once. The chain's CDR3 is CATRTESGNTIYF. CDR3 nucleotide sequence: TGTGCCACCCGCACAGAGTCTGGAAACACCATATATTTT. The genes are TRBV6-5 and TRBJ1-3, with unresolved D. CDR3 length equals 13 residues. The V and J ends lost 10 bases and 1 base respectively, with 11 bases between them. Germline CDR1 reads MNHEY; CDR2 reads SVGAGI.

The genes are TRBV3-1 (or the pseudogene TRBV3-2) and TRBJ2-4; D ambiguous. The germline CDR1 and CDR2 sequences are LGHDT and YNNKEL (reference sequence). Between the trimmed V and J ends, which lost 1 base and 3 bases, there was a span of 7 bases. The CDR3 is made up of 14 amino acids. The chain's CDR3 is CASSQGWGKNIQYF. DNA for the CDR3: TGTGCCAGCAGCCAAGGTTGGGGCAAAAACATTCAGTACTTC.

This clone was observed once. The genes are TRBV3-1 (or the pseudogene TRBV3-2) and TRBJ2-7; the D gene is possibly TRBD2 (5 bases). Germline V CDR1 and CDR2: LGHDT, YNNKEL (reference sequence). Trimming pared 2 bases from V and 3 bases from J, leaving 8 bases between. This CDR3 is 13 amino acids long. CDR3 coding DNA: TGTGCCAGCAGCCAAATACTAGACTACGAGCAGTACTTC. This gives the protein CASSQILDYEQYF.

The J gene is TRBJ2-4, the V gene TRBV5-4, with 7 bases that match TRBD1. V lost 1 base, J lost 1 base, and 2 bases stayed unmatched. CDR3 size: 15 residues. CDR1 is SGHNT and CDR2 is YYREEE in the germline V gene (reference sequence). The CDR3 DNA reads TGTGCCAGCAGCTTGAGGGGGCCGGCCAAAAACATTCAGTACTTC. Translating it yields CASSLRGPAKNIQYF.

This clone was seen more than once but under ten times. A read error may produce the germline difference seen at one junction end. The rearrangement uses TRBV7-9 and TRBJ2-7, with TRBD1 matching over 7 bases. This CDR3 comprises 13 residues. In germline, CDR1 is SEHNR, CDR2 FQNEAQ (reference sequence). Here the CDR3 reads CASSLPTEGQTIF. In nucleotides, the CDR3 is TGTGCCAGCAGCCTCCCCACAGAGGGACAGACGATCTTC.

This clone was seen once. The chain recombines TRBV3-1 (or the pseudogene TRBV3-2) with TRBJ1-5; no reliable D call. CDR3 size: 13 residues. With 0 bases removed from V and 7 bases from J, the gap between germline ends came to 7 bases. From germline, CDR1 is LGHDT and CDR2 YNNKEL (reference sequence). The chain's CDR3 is CASSQDLKQPQHF. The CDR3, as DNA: TGTGCCAGCAGCCAAGATCTAAAGCAGCCCCAGCATTTT.

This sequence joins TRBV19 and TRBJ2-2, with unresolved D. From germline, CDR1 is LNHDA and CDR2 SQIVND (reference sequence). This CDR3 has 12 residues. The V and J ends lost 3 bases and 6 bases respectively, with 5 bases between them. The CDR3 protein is CASSMGPGELFF. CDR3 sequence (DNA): TGTGCCAGTAGTATGGGCCCCGGGGAGCTGTTTTTT.

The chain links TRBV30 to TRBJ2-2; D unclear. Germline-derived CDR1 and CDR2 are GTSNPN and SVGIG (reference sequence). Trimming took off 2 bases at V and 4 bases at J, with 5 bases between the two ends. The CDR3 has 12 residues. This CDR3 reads CAWSPITGELFF. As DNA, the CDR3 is TGTGCCTGGAGTCCAATCACCGGGGAGCTGTTTTTT.

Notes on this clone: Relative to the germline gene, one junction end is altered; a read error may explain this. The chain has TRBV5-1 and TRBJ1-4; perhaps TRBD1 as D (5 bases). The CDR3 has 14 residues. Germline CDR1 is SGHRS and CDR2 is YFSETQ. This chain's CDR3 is CASSQTGTNEKLFF. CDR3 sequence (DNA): TGCGCCAGCAGTCAGACCGGGACTAACGAAAAACTGTTTTTT.

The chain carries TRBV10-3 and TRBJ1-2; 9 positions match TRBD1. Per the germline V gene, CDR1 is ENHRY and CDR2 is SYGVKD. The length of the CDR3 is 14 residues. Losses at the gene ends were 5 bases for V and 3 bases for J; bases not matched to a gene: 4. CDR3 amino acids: CAISRDRVDYGYTF. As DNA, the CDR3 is TGTGCCATCAGTAGGGACAGGGTGGACTATGGCTACACCTTC.

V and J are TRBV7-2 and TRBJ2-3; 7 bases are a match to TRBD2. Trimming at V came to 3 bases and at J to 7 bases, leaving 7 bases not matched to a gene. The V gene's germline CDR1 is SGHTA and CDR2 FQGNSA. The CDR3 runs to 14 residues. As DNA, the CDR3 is TGTGCCAGCAGCTTTTCGGGGGGTAGACATACGCAGTATTTT. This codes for CASSFSGGRHTQYF.

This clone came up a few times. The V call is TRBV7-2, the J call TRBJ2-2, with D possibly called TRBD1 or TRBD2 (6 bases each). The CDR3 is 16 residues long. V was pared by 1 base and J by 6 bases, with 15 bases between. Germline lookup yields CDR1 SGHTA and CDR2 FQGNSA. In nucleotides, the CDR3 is TGTGCCAGCAGCTTAGTCTCCGGGGGCGCCGCCGGGGAGCTGTTTTTT. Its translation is CASSLVSGGAAGELFF.

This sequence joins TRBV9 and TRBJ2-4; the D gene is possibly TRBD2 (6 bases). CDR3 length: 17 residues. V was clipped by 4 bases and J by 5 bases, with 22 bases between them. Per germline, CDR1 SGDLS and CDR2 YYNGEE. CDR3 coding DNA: TGTGCCAGCAGCACTCGCCGGGACGGGGGTGAGGAAAACATTCAGTACTTC. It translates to CASSTRRDGGEENIQYF.

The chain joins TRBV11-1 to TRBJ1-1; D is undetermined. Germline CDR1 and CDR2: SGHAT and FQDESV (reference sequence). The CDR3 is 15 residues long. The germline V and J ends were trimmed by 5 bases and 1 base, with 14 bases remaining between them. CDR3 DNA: TGTGCCAGCAGCCCTTACCGCAGGCGGAACACTGAAGCTTTCTTT. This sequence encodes CASSPYRRRNTEAFF. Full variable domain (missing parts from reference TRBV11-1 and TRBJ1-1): EAEVAQSPRYKITEKSQAVAFWCDPISGHATLYWYRQILGQGPELLVQFQDESVVDDSQLPKDRFSAERLKGVDSTLKIQPAELGDSAMYLCASSPYRRRNTEAFFGQGTRLTVV.